The sequence of this TCR beta chain was determined in a study of response to subunit inactivated influenza vaccine. This clonotype was observed a few times. At one boundary the junction diverges from the germline segment, which might be a read error. MiXCR, run by TCRdb on the RT-PCR reads, gives a single entry per CDR3 protein. The sample has over 400,000 distinct CDR3 sequences, 10% to 15% seen once; the top ten hold around 13%. The starting material was PBMCs from blood, obtained more than 35 days after vaccination. This clonotype was sampled from a man aged 50-59 years who received an inactivated influenza vaccine.

The CDR3 protein is CASSEEGLARPWSEQFF. CDR3 coding DNA: TGTGCCAGCAGCGAAGAGGGACTAGCGAGACCCTGGTCGGAGCAGTTCTTC. This rearrangement joins TRBV3-1 to TRBJ2-1, with TRBD2 identical over 10 bases. CDR3 length: 17 amino acids. CDR1 and CDR2 (germline): LGHDT, YNNKEL (reference sequence).